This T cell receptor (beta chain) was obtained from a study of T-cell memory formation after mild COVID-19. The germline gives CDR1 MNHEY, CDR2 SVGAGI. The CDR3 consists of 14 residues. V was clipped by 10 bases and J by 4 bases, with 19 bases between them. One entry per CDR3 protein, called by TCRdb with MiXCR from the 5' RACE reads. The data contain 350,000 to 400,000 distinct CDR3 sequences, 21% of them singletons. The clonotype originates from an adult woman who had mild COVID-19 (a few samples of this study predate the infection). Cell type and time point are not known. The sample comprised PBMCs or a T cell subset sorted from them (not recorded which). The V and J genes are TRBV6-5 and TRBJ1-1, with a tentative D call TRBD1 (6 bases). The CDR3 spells CAIHQGVGGTEAFF. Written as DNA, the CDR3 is TGTGCCATTCATCAAGGGGTAGGGGGCACTGAAGCTTTCTTT.